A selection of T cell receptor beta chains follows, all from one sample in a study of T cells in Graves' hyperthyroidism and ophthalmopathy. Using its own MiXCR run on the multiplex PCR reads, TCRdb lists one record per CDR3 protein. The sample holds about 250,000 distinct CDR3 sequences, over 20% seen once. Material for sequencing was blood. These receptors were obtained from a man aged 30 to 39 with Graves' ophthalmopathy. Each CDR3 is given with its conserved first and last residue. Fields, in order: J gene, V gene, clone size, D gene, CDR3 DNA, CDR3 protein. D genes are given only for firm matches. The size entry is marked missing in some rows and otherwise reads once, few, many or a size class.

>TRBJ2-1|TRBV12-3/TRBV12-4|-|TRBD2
TGTGCCAGCAGCGGGACTAGCGGGGTCCCGGAGCAGTTCTTC
CASSGTSGVPEQFF
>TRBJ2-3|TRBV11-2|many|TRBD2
TGTGCCAGCAGCTCCCTTGGGAGCGGGAGGGCCGACACAGATACGCAGTATTTT
CASSSLGSGRADTDTQYF
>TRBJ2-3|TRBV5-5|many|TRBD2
TGTGCCAGCAGCCCGCGGGGGGAGGCCCCCCCAGATACGCAGTATTTT
CASSPRGEAPPDTQYF
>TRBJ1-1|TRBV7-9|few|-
TGTGCCAGCAGCGAATTGGTGGTGAACACTGAAGCTTTCTTT
CASSELVVNTEAFF
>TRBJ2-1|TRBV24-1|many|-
TGTGCCACCAGTGCAGTAAACTCCTACAATGAGCAGTTCTTC
CATSAVNSYNEQFF
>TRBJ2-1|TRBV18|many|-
TGTGCCAGCTCAAAATCGTCCGGTGAGCAGTTCTTC
CASSKSSGEQFF
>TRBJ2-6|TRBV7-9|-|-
TGTGCCAGCAGCTTTACCCTGGACAGCTTACCCTCTGGGGCCAACGTCCTGACTTTC
CASSFTLDSLPSGANVLTF
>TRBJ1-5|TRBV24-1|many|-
TGTGCCACCAGTGATCGGGACACCGGGCGTGGTCAGCCCCAGCATTTT
CATSDRDTGRGQPQHF
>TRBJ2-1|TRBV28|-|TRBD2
TGTGCCAGTGGCAAGCGGGAGCAATTTTGGAATGAGCAGTTCTTC
CASGKREQFWNEQFF
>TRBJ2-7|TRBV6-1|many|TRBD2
TGTGCCAGCAGTGAACGGTTTGGCGGCGGGGGGTCCTACGAGCAGTACTTC
CASSERFGGGGSYEQYF
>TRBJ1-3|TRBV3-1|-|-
TGTGCCAGCAGCCAGACGGATGGAAACACCATATATTTT
CASSQTDGNTIYF
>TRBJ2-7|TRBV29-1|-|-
TGCAGCGTTGGTGCGGGACTCACCTACGAGCAGTACTTC
CSVGAGLTYEQYF
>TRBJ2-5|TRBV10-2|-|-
TGCGCCAGCAGTGCTCAGTATCAAGAGACCCAGTACTTC
CASSAQYQETQYF
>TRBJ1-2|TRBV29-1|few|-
TGCAGCGTTGTGACTAACTATGGCTACACCTTC
CSVVTNYGYTF
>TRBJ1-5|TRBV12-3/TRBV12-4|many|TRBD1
TGTGCCACAGGGCAGGGGGCGTCCAATCAGCCCCAGCATTTT
CATGQGASNQPQHF
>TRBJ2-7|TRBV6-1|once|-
TGTGCCAGCAGCCGGGACATTGGCTACGAGCAGTACTTC
CASSRDIGYEQYF
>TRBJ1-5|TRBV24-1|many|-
TGTGCCACCATGAAGGGCCCTAATCAGCCCCAGCATTTT
CATMKGPNQPQHF
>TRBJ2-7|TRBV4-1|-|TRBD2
TGCGCCAGCAGCCAGCAGCGGGAGAGCGCCGAGCAGTACTTC
CASSQQRESAEQYF
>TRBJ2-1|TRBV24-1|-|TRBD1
TGTGCCACCAGTGATTTGGACAGGGGGCTCTACAATGAGCAGTTCTTC
CATSDLDRGLYNEQFF
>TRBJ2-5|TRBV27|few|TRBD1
TGTGCCAGCAGACAGGGGGCGCGAGTAGAGACCCAGTACTTC
CASRQGARVETQYF
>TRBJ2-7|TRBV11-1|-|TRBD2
TGCGCCAGCAGCCAAAGCGGGACTGCGGGGTACGAGCAGTACTTC
CASSQSGTAGYEQYF
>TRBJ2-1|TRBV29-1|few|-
TGCAGCGGCGAGGGACCAGACAATGAGCAGTTCTTC
CSGEGPDNEQFF
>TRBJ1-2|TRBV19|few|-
TGTGCCAGTAGTATGGGGGTCTCTAACTATGGCTACACCTTC
CASSMGVSNYGYTF
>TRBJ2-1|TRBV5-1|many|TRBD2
TGCGCCAGCAGCTTGTACGGTGAGGTCAGCGGGAGTTTCGATGAGCAGTTCTTC
CASSLYGEVSGSFDEQFF
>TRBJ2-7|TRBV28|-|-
TGTGCCAGCAGTCGCCCCAGGGAGCAGTACTTC
CASSRPREQYF
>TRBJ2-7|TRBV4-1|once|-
TGCGCCAGCAGCCAATCATGGCGGGGCTCCTACGAGCAGTACTTC
CASSQSWRGSYEQYF
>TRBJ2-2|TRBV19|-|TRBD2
TGTGCCAGTAGTACCGGACTAGCGGGATTGGGGTCCGGGGAGCTGTTTTTT
CASSTGLAGLGSGELFF
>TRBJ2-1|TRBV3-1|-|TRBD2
TGTGCCAGCAGCCCACGGACTAGCGGGGGGAACAATGAGCAGTTCTTC
CASSPRTSGGNNEQFF
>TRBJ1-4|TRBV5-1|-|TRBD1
TGCGCCAGCAGCTGGACAGGAGAAAAACTGTTTTTT
CASSWTGEKLFF
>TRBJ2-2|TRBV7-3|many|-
TGTGCCAGCAGCTTGACCGGGGATGGCCCCACCGGGGAGCTGTTTTTT
CASSLTGDGPTGELFF
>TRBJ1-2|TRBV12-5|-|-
TGTGCTAGTGGCCTAGCGCCTCTTGGCTACACCTTC
CASGLAPLGYTF
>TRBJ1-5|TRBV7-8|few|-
TGTGCCAGCAGAGGAGGGGGAAGCAATCAGCCCCAGCATTTT
CASRGGGSNQPQHF